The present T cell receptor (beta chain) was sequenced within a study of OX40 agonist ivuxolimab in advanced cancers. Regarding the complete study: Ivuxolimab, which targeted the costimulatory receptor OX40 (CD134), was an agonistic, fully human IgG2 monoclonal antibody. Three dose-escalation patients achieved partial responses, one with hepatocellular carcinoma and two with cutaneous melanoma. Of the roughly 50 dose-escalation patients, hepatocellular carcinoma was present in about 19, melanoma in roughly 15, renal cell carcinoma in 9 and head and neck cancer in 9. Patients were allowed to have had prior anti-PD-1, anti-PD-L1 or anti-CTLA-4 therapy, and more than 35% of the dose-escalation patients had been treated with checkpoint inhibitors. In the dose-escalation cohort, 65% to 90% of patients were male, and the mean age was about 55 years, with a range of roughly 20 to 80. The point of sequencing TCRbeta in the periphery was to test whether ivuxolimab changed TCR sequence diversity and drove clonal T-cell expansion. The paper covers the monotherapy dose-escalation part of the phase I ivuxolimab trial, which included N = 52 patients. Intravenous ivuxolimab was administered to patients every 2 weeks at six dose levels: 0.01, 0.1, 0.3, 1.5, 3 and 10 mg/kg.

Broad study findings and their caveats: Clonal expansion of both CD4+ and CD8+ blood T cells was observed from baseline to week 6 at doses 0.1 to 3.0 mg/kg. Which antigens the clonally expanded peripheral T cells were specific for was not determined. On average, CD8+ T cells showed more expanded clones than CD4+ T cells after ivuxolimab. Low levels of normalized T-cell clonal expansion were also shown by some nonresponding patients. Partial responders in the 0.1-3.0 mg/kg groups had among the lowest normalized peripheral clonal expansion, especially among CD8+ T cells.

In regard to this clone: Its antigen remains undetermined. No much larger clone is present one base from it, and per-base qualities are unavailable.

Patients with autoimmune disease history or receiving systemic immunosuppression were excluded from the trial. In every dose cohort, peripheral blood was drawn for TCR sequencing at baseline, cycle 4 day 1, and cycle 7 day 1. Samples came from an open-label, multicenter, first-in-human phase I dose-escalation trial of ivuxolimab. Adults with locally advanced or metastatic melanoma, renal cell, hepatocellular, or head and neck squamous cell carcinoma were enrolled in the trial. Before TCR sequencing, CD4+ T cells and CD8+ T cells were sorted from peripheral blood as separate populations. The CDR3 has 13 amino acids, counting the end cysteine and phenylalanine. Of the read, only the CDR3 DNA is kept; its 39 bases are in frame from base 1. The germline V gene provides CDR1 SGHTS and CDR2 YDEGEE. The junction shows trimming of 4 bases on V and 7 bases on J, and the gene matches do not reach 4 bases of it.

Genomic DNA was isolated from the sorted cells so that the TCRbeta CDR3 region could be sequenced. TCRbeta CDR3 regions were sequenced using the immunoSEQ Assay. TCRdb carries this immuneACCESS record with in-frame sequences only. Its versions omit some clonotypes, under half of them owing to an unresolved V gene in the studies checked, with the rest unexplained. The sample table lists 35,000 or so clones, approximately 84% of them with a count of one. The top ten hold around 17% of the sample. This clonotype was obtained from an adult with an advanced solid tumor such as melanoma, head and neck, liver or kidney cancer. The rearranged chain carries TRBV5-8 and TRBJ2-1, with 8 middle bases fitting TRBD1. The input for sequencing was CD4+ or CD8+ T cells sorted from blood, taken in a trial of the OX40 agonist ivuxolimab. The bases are TGTGCCAGCAGCGTGACAGGGGCTAATGAGCAGTTCTTC. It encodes CASSVTGANEQFF. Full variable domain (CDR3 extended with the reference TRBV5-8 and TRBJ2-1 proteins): EAGVTQSPTHLIKTRGQQATLRCSPISGHTSVYWYQQALGLGLQFLLWYDEGEERNRGNFPPRFSGRQFPNYSSELNVNALELEDSALYLCASSVTGANEQFFGPGTRLTVL.